This T cell receptor beta chain was recovered during a study of chemoradiotherapy in HPV16-positive cancers. General study results and limits: During treatment, candidate HPV-specific clones and E7-related motifs expanded in tumor. For HPV16-positive patients, expanding HPV-responsive T cells associated with longer recurrence-free survival. HPV-specific T cells were functionally defined from only a couple of HPV16-positive patients.

Measured with immunoSEQ multiplex PCR; TCRdb has only the in-frame clones, and not every one. The sample includes about 12,000 clones, around 80% of them seen just once. V gave up 4 bases and J gave up 0 bases, with 15 bases separating them. This CDR3 spans 16 amino acids. Germline V gene sequence: CDR1 LGHNA, CDR2 YSLEER. Repeated repertoire sampling spanned the course of chemoradiotherapy. To note about this clone: The antigen remains unidentified.

This clonotype was sampled from a human donor with HPV-associated anogenital cancer. This sample was obtained from a patient who underwent chemoradiotherapy. The gene calls are TRBV4-3 and TRBJ1-1; D remains unclear. In nucleotides, the CDR3 is TGCGCCAGCAGCCTATCCCCCGGGAACATGAACACTGAAGCTTTCTTT. This gives the protein CASSLSPGNMNTEAFF.